The rows below give T cell receptor beta chains drawn from one sample of a study of T cells after yellow fever vaccination. TCRdb redid the calling of the 5' RACE reads with MiXCR, one entry per CDR3 protein. The profile shows just under 600,000 distinct CDR3 sequences, about 13% of them singletons. The material sequenced was PBMCs, taken on the day of the yellow fever booster vaccination. Receptors were obtained from a man under 40 who received the YFV17D yellow fever vaccine. Both conserved end residues are part of each CDR3. D genes are given only for firm matches. Clone size is not always given. Where it is, it says once, few, many or a class for expanded clones.

size	D	V	length	J	DNA	CDR3
few	TRBD2	TRBV7-6	15	TRBJ2-1	TGTGCCAGCAGCTCCGGGACTAGCGGGAGAGGTGAGCAGTTCTTC	CASSSGTSGRGEQFF
few	TRBD1	TRBV4-3	14	TRBJ2-1	TGCGCCAGCAGCCACGGACAGGGTCGGGATGAGCAGTTCTTC	CASSHGQGRDEQFF
few	.	TRBV28	14	TRBJ2-2	TGTGCCAGCATAGGTGGCGGAAGGACCGGGGAGCTGTTTTTT	CASIGGGRTGELFF
.	TRBD1	TRBV20-1	12	TRBJ2-7	TGCAGTGCTAGAGGAAGGGGGCCCGAGCAGTACTTC	CSARGRGPEQYF
.	TRBD2	TRBV19	15	TRBJ2-1	TGTGCCAGTAGTGAAACTAGCGACCCCTACAATGAGCAGTTCTTC	CASSETSDPYNEQFF
few	.	TRBV11-2	18	TRBJ1-3	TGTGCCAGCAGCCCCGACGCGACCAGGGACTTCTCTGGAAACACCATATATTTT	CASSPDATRDFSGNTIYF
many	.	TRBV6-5	15	TRBJ2-2	TGTGCCAGCAGTTACGGGACACCGAACACCGGGGAGCTGTTTTTT	CASSYGTPNTGELFF
many	.	TRBV27	14	TRBJ2-3	TGTGCCAGCAGTTTATCTTCAGGGCCAGATACGCAGTATTTT	CASSLSSGPDTQYF
few	TRBD1	TRBV24-1	13	TRBJ1-1	TGTGCCGTGGCGGACAGGATGAACACTGAAGCTTTCTTT	CAVADRMNTEAFF
.	.	TRBV5-6	15	TRBJ2-1	TGTGCCAGCAGCTTGGTGACTAGCGACAGGGTTGAGCAGTTCTTC	CASSLVTSDRVEQFF
.	.	TRBV4-3	14	TRBJ1-6	TGCGCCAGCAGCCAAGATCGGAGGGATTCACCCCTCCACTTT	CASSQDRRDSPLHF
few	TRBD2	TRBV5-1	14	TRBJ2-2	TGCGCCAGCAGCTTGACTAGCGGGAGCGGGGAGCTGTTTTTT	CASSLTSGSGELFF
few	.	TRBV7-6	14	TRBJ1-1	TGTGCCAGCAGCTTAGGACAGGAGAACACTGAAGCTTTCTTT	CASSLGQENTEAFF
few	.	TRBV5-1	17	TRBJ2-4	TGCGCCAGCAGCTTGAGTTGGGGCGACTTAGCCAAAAACATTCAGTACTTC	CASSLSWGDLAKNIQYF
few	.	TRBV30	18	TRBJ2-1	TGTGCCTGGAGTTCACCTTCTCCCCTGGGACGTCCCTACAATGAGCAGTTCTTC	CAWSSPSPLGRPYNEQFF
.	.	TRBV19	14	TRBJ1-1	TGTGCCAGTAGATACAGGGCCCTGAACACTGAAGCTTTCTTT	CASRYRALNTEAFF
few	TRBD1	TRBV30	14	TRBJ2-2	TGTGCCTGGAGCCGGGACAGGGGAACCGGGGAGCTGTTTTTT	CAWSRDRGTGELFF
few	.	TRBV15	15	TRBJ1-6	TGTGCCACCAGCAGGGCTGGACAGAGTAATTCACCCCTCCACTTT	CATSRAGQSNSPLHF
.	.	TRBV20-1	16	TRBJ2-2	TGCAGTGCGGCCGATGAAAGGACCCCTTTGGGCGGGGAGCTGTTTTTT	CSAADERTPLGGELFF
.	.	TRBV7-2	15	TRBJ2-7	TGTGCCAGCAGCATATCAGTTGGGAGTTGGTACGAGCAGTACTTC	CASSISVGSWYEQYF
.	.	TRBV7-2	14	TRBJ2-5	TGTGCCAGCAGCTGGTTTCCGGACACACAGACCCAGTACTTC	CASSWFPDTQTQYF